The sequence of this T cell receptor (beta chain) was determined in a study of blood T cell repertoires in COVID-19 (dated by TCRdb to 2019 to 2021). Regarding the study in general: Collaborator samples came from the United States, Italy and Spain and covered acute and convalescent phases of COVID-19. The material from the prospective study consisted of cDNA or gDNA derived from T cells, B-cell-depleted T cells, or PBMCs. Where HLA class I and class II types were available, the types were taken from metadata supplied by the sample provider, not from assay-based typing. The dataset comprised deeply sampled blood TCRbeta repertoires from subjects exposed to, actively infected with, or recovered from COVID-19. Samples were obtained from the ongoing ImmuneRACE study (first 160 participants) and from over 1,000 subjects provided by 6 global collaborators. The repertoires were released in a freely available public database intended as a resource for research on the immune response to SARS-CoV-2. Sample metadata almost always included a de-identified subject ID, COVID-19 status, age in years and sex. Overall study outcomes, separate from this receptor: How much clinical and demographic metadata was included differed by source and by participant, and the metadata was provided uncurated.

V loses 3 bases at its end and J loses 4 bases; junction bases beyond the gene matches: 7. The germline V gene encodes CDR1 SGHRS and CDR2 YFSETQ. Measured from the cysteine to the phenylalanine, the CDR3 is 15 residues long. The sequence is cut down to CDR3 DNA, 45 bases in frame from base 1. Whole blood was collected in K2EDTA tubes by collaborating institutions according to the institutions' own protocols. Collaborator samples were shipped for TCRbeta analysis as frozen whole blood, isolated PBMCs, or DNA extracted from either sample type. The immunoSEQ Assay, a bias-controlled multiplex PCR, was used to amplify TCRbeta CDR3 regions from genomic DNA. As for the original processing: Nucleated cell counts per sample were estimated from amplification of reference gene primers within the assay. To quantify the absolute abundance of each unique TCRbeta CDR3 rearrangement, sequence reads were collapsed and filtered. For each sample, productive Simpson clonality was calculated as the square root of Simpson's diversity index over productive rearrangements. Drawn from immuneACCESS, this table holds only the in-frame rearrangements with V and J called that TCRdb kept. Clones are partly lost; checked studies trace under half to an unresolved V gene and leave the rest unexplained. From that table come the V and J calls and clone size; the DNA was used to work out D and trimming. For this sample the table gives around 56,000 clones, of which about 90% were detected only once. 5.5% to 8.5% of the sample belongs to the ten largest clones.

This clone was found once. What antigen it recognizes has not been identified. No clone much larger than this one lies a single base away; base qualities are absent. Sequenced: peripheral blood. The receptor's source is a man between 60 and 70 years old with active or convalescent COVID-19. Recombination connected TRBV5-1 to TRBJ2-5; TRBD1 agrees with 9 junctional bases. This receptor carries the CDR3 CASSSPGTGRETQYF. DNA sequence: TGCGCCAGCAGCTCGCCTGGGACAGGGCGAGAGACCCAGTACTTC.